The clone carrying this T cell receptor beta chain was counted a few times. The antigen remains unidentified. This table comes from immunoSEQ multiplex PCR, and its TCRdb copy is limited to in-frame clones, with some not included. The sample lists approximately 4,500 clones; less than 80% were seen once. With 0 bases removed from V and 2 bases from J, the gap between germline ends came to 9 bases. CDR1 and CDR2 (germline): SGHTS, YDEGEE. This CDR3 spans 14 amino acids. The source of the sample is a study of CD8 T cell repertoires and HIV-1 epitope variants. Background on the study: Twenty-five autologous and known Gag and Nef epitope variant peptides each stimulated T cells separately.

The V call is TRBV5-8, the J call TRBJ2-7; no definite D call. Material: cultured CD8+ T cells derived from PBMCs. The receptor was derived from a male donor with HIV. The CDR3 is CASSLGQATYEQYF. The CDR3 DNA is TGTGCCAGCAGCTTGGGGCAGGCCACCTACGAGCAGTACTTC.